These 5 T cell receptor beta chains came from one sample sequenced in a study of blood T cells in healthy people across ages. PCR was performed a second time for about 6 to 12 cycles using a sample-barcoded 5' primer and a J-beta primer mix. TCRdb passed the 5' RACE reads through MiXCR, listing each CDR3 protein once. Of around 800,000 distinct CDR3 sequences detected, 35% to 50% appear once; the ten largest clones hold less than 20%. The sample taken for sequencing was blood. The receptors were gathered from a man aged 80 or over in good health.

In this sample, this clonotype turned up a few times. The CDR3 DNA sequence: TGCAGTTCCCAGAAAATTACGAGCGAGCAGTACTTC. It specifies CSSQKITSEQYF. The chain is built from TRBV20-1 and TRBJ2-7, with no clear D. The CDR3 runs 12 residues. Trimming shortened V by 8 bases and J by 6 bases, and 17 bases separated the two germline ends. Germline V gene lookup returns CDR1 DFQATT and CDR2 SNEGSKA (reference sequence).

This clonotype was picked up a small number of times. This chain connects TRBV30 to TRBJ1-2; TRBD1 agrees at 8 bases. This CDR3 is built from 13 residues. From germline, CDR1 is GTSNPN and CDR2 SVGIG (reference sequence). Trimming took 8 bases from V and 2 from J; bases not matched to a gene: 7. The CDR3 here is CAKTGAGNYGYTF. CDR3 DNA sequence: TGTGCCAAGACAGGGGCCGGGAACTATGGCTACACCTTC.

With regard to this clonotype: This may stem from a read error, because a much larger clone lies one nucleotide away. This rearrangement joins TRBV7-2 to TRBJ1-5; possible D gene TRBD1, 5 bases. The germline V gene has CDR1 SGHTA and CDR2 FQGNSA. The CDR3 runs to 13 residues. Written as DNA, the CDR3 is TGTGCCAGCAGCGTAGCGCAGGGTCAGCCCCAGCATTTT. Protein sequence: CASSVAQGQPQHF.

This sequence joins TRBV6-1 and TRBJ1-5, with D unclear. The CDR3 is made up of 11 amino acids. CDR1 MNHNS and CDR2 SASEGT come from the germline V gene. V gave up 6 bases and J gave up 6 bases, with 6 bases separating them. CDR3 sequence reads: CASRGGQPQHF. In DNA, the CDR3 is TGTGCCAGCAGGGGCGGTCAGCCCCAGCATTTT.

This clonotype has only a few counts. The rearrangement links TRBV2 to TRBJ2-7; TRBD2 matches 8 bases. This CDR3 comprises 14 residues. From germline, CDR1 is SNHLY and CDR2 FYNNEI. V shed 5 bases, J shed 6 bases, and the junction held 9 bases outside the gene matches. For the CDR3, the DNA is TGTGCCAGCAGTTTAAGCGGGAGTCGGAGCGAGCAGTACTTC. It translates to CASSLSGSRSEQYF.